The clone carrying this T cell receptor (beta chain) has at least ten counts. The data originate from a study of T cells in Graves' hyperthyroidism and ophthalmopathy. Amplification of TCR beta CDR3 regions used RNA as the template. TCR CDR3 underwent first-round RT-PCR with the HTBI primer set. TCRdb passed the multiplex PCR reads through MiXCR, listing each CDR3 protein once. This table holds a few hundred thousand distinct CDR3 sequences, around 18% found once. V lost 7 bases to trimming and J lost 6 bases, with 16 bases between them. The CDR3 consists of 15 residues. Germline CDR1 and CDR2: MNHNS and SASEGT.

The chain couples TRBV6-1 to TRBJ1-6, with a tentative D call TRBD1 (6 bases). The sample was blood. This TCR derives from a man in his forties with Graves' hyperthyroidism. CDR3 nucleotides: TGTGCCAGCAAAGACAGTGGGGGCGGTAATTCACCCCTCCACTTT. Its translation is CASKDSGGGNSPLHF.